This entry features one TCR beta chain sequence. The sample comes from a study of blood T cells in healthy people across ages. Drawing of peripheral blood yielded about 10 milliliters from each donor. PCR was performed a second time for about 7 to 11 cycles using a sample-barcoded 5' primer and a J-beta primer mix. TCRdb recomputed calls from the 5' RACE reads with MiXCR, one row per CDR3 protein. The sample carries 800,000 or so distinct CDR3 sequences, 25% recorded once. CDR3 length: 16 residues. The V and J ends lost 1 base and 4 bases respectively, with 18 bases between them. The germline V gene encodes CDR1 SQVTM and CDR2 ANQGSEA. This sample was shared with a second study, whose subject was T cells of mothers and their children. Turning to that study: A few healthy Caucasian mothers and their six children donated.

The clonotype comes from a boy aged 5 to 17 in good health. The material sequenced was blood. V gene TRBV29-1 combines with J gene TRBJ2-3; D remains ambiguous. The chain's CDR3 is CSVEGPGSVTSDTQYF. In DNA, the CDR3 is TGCAGCGTTGAAGGTCCGGGTTCGGTTACGTCAGATACGCAGTATTTT.